Reported below is one T cell receptor (beta chain). This sample is drawn from a study of blood T cell repertoires in COVID-19. Generated by immunoSEQ multiplex PCR, the TCRdb table keeps only in-frame clones and is missing some. The repertoire consists of under 65,000 clones, with 70% to 75% occurring once and the leading ten covering 14%. The V gene end was trimmed by 4 bases and the J gene end by 0 bases; junction bases not matched to a gene: 3. The CDR3 contains 15 residues. Germline CDR1 reads KGHDR; CDR2 reads SFDVKD. The TCR comes from an older woman with acute or convalescent COVID-19. Sequenced input: peripheral blood. The chain couples TRBV24-1 to TRBJ2-5; TRBD1 matches at 8 bases. The CDR3, as DNA: TGTGCCACCAGTGACACACAGGGGGACCAAGAGACCCAGTACTTC. As protein: CATSDTQGDQETQYF.